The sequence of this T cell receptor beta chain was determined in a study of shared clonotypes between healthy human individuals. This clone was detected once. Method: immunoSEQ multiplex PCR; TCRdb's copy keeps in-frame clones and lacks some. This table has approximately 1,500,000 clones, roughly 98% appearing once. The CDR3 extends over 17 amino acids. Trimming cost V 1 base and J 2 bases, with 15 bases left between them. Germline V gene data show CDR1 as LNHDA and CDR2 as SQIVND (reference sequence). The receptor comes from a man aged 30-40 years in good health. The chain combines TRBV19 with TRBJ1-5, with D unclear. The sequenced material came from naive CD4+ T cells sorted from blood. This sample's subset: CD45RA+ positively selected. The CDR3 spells CASSIAALGLGNQPQHF. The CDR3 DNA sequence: TGTGCCAGTAGTATAGCGGCTTTGGGGTTGGGCAATCAGCCCCAGCATTTT.